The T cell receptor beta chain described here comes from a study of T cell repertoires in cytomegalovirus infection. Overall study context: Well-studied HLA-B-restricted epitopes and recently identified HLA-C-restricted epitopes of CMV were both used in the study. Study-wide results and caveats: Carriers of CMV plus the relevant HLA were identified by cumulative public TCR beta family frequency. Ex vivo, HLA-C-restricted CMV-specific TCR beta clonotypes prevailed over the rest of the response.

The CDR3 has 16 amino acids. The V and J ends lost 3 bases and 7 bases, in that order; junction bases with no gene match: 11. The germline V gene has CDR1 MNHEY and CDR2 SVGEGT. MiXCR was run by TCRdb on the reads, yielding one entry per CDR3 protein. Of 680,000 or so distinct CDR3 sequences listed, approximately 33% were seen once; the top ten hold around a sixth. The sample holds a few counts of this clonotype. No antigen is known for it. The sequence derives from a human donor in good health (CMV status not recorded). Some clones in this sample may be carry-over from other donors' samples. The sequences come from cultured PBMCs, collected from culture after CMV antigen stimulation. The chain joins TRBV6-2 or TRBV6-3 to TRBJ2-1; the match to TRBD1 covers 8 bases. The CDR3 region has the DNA TGTGCCAGCAGTTATCCGGAGACAGGGGACAGTAATGAGCAGTTCTTC. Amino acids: CASSYPETGDSNEQFF.